This T cell receptor (beta chain) was captured by sequencing in a study of T-cell reconstitution after alpha-beta-depleted transplantation in children. During its preparation, the TCRbeta library received unique molecular identifiers. TCRdb recomputed calls from the PCR reads with MiXCR, one row per CDR3 protein. Of some 590,000 distinct CDR3 sequences in the sample, 10% were seen once. This clonotype was counted at least ten times. The starting material was PBMCs from the stem cell graft donor, obtained from the stem cell graft. This clonotype was sampled from a human donor who donated a stem cell graft to a child with acute myeloid leukemia.

CDR3 coding DNA: TGCAGCGGGCCCGGGGCAATTTACAATGAGCAGTTCTTC. Encoded protein: CSGPGAIYNEQFF. The chain couples TRBV29-1 to TRBJ2-1, with D possibly called TRBD1 or TRBD2 (5 bases each). Deletions cut 7 bases from V and 4 bases from J, with 14 bases between. The CDR3 has 13 residues. Germline CDR1 reads SQVTM; CDR2 reads ANQGSEA.